This T cell receptor beta chain was sequenced during a study of T cell changes during pregnancy in multiple sclerosis. Some clones are missing from TCRdb's copy, which holds only in-frame ones; the method was immunoSEQ multiplex PCR. The sample yields about 83,000 clones, about 89% seen once. The germline V gene has CDR1 LNHNV and CDR2 YYDKDF (reference sequence). With V trimmed by 0 bases and J by 6 bases, 5 bases remained unmatched. The CDR3 is 15 amino acids. The source material was PBMCs, sampled in the first trimester of pregnancy. The chain links TRBV15 to TRBJ2-3; 8 nucleotides align to TRBD2. This receptor was identified in a female donor in good health, serving as a control in a pregnancy study. Some clones in this sample may be carry-over from other donors' samples. CDR3 loop: CATSRDREGSDTQYF. Here the CDR3 DNA reads TGTGCCACCAGCAGAGATCGGGAGGGAAGCGATACGCAGTATTTT.